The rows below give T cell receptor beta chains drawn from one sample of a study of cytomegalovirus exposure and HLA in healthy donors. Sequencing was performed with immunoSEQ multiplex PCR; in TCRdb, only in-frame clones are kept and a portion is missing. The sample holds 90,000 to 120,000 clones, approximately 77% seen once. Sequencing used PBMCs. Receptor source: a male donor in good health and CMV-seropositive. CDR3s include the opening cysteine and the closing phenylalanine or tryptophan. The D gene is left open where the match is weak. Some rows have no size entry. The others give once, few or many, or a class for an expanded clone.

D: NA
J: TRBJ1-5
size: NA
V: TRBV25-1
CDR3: CASSIQGNQPQHF
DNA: TGTGCCAGCAGTATCCAGGGCAATCAGCCCCAGCATTTT

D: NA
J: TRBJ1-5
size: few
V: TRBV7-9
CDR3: CSSSSYRAGVNQPQHF
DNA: TGTTCCAGCAGCTCCTACCGGGCAGGGGTAAATCAGCCCCAGCATTTT

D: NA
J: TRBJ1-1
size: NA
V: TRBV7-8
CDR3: CASSLDWQMNTEAFF
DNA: TGTGCCAGCAGCTTAGATTGGCAAATGAACACTGAAGCTTTCTTT

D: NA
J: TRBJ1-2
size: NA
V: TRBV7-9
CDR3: CASSLAGSLDYGYTF
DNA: TGTGCCAGCAGCTTAGCTGGGAGTCTCGACTATGGCTACACCTTC

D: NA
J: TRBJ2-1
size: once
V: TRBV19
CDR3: CASRAGVEQFF
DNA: TGTGCCAGTAGGGCAGGGGTTGAGCAGTTCTTC

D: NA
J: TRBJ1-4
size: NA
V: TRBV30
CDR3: CAWSGPGLLFF
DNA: TGTGCCTGGAGTGGCCCGGGACTCCTGTTTTTT

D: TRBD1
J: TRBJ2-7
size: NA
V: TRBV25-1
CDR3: CASSEPGQGAYEQYF
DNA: TGTGCCAGCAGTGAGCCGGGACAGGGAGCCTACGAGCAGTACTTC

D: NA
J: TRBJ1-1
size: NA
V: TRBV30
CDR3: CAWSETAREAFF
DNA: TGTGCCTGGAGCGAGACAGCCCGTGAAGCTTTCTTT

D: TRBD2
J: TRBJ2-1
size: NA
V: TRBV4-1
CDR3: CASSQDVRAGGGAHEQFF
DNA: TGCGCCAGCAGCCAAGATGTCAGAGCTGGCGGGGGGGCCCATGAGCAGTTCTTC

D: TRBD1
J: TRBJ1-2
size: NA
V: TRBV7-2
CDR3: CASSLVAGGSYGYTF
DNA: TGTGCCAGCAGCTTAGTGGCAGGGGGAAGCTATGGCTACACCTTC

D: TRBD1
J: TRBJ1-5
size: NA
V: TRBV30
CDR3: CAWGTGQNNQPQHF
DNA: TGTGCCTGGGGGACAGGACAGAATAATCAGCCCCAGCATTTT

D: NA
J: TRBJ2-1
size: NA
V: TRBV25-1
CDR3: CASSEYRGGGNEQFF
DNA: TGTGCCAGCAGTGAATATCGGGGAGGGGGTAATGAGCAGTTCTTC

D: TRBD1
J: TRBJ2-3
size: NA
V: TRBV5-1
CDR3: CASSTLGQGGTDTQYF
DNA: TGCGCCAGCAGCACCCTCGGACAGGGTGGGACAGATACGCAGTATTTT

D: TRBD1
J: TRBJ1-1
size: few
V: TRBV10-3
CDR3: CAISEPTGDRDCAFF
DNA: TGTGCCATCAGTGAGCCGACCGGGGACAGGGACTGTGCTTTCTTT

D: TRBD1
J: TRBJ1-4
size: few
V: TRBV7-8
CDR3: CASSPTTGTGDEKLFF
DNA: TGTGCCAGCAGCCCGACTACCGGGACAGGGGATGAAAAACTGTTTTTT

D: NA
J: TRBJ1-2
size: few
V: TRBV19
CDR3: CASSIEGWTANYGYTF
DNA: TGTGCCAGTAGTATAGAGGGTTGGACAGCAAACTATGGCTACACCTTC

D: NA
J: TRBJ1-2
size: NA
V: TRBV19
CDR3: CASSIVGTRLNGYTF
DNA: TGTGCCAGTAGTATAGTTGGGACAAGACTAAATGGCTACACCTTC

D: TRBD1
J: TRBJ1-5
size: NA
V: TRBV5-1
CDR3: CASSLDGTGGNQPQHF
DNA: TGCGCCAGCAGCTTGGATGGGACAGGGGGCAATCAGCCCCAGCATTTT

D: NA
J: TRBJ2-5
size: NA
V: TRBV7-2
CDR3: CASSLRGTTPEETQYF
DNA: TGTGCCAGCAGCCTAAGGGGGACTACACCCGAAGAGACCCAGTACTTC

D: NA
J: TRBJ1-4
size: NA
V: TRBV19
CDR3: CASKPSGYGNEKLFF
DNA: TGTGCCAGTAAACCCTCAGGGTATGGTAATGAAAAACTGTTTTTT

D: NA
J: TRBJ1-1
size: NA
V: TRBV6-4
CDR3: CASSENGLNTEAFF
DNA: TGTGCCAGCAGTGAAAACGGTTTGAACACTGAAGCTTTCTTT

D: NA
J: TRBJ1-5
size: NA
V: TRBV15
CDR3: CATSIRARGQNQPQHF
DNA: TGTGCCACCAGCATAAGAGCCAGGGGACAAAATCAGCCCCAGCATTTT

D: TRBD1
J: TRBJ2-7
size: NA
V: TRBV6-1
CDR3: CASTSDRVNEQYF
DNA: TGTGCCAGCACCTCGGACAGGGTGAACGAGCAGTACTTC

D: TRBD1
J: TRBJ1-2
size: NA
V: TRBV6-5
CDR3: CASNRDRGSYGYTF
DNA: TGTGCCAGCAACCGGGACAGGGGAAGCTATGGCTACACCTTC

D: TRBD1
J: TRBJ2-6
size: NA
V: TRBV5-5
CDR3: CASSHLLRDRLSSGANVLTF
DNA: TGTGCCAGCAGCCATCTATTACGGGACAGACTTAGCTCTGGGGCCAACGTCCTGACTTTC

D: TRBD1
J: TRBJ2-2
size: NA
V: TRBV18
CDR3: CASYRTRGSTGELFF
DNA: TGTGCCAGCTACAGGACCAGGGGGTCCACCGGGGAGCTGTTTTTT

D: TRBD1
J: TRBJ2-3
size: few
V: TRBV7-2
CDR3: CASSRRTGTANTQYF
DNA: TGTGCCAGCAGCAGGAGGACAGGGACGGCGAATACGCAGTATTTT

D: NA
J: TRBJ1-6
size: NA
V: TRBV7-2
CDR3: CASSLVASAKPNSPLHF
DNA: TGTGCCAGCAGCTTAGTAGCCTCGGCAAAACCCAATTCACCCCTCCACTTT

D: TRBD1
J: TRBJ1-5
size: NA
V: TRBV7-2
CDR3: CASSPAGTGGNQPQHF
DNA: TGTGCCAGCAGCCCGGCCGGGACAGGGGGCAATCAGCCCCAGCATTTT

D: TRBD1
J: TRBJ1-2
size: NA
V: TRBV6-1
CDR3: CASSEAGSDRVYGYTF
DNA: TGTGCCAGCAGTGAAGCTGGTTCGGACAGGGTCTATGGCTACACCTTC

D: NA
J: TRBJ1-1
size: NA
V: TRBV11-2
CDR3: CASSPGTNTEAFF
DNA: TGTGCCAGCAGCCCCGGGACTAACACTGAAGCTTTCTTT

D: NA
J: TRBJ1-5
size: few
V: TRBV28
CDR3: CASSTRQAPNQPQHF
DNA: TGTGCCAGCAGTACCAGACAGGCACCGAATCAGCCCCAGCATTTT

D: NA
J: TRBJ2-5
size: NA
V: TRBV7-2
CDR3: CASSETAADQETQYF
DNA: TGTGCCAGCAGCGAGACGGCGGCAGATCAAGAGACCCAGTACTTC

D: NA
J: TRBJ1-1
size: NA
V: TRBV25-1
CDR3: CASGGQPPEAFF
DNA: TGTGCCAGCGGTGGACAGCCTCCTGAAGCTTTCTTT

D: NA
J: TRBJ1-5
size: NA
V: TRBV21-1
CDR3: CASSNGDRGGNQPQHF
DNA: TGTGCCAGCAGCAATGGGGATCGGGGAGGCAATCAGCCCCAGCATTTT

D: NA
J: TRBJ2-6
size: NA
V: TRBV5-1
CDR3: CASSLPSANVLTF
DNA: TGCGCCAGCAGCTTGCCGTCGGCCAACGTCCTGACTTTC

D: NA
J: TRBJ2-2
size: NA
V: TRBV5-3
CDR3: CAKLRVGRPGELFF
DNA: TGTGCCAAACTACGGGTGGGGCGCCCCGGGGAGCTGTTTTTT

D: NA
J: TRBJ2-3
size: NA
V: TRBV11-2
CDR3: CASSLSLEGGADTQYF
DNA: TGTGCCAGCAGCTTATCGCTGGAGGGGGGGGCAGATACGCAGTATTTT

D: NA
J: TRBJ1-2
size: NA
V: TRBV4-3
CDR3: CASSQVGQNYGYTF
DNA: TGCGCCAGCAGCCAAGTAGGACAGAACTATGGCTACACCTTC

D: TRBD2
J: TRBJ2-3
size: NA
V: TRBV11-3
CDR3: CASSLDGVAGGLDTQYF
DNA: TGTGCCAGCAGCTTAGACGGGGTAGCGGGGGGGCTCGATACGCAGTATTTT